This T cell receptor (beta chain) was recovered during a study of T cells in Graves' hyperthyroidism and ophthalmopathy. The junction had 4 bases not matched to a gene; V was cut back by 3 bases and J by 0 bases. The CDR3 contains 17 residues. Germline lookup yields CDR1 KGHDR and CDR2 SFDVKD. In its sample, this clonotype was seen a few times. TCR beta CDR3 regions were amplified from RNA. The HTBI set primed first-round TCR CDR3 RT-PCR. MiXCR was run by TCRdb on the multiplex PCR reads, yielding one entry per CDR3 protein. The data show approximately 360,000 distinct CDR3 sequences, with around 14% seen just once and about 27% held by the top ten.

The rearrangement uses TRBV24-1 and TRBJ2-6; 7 positions match TRBD1. Source material: blood. The clonotype originates from a young woman with Graves' hyperthyroidism that later progressed to Graves' ophthalmopathy. The DNA for the CDR3 is TGTGCCACCAGTGATCCAGGGGGTTACTCTGGGGCCAACGTCCTGACTTTC. As protein: CATSDPGGYSGANVLTF.